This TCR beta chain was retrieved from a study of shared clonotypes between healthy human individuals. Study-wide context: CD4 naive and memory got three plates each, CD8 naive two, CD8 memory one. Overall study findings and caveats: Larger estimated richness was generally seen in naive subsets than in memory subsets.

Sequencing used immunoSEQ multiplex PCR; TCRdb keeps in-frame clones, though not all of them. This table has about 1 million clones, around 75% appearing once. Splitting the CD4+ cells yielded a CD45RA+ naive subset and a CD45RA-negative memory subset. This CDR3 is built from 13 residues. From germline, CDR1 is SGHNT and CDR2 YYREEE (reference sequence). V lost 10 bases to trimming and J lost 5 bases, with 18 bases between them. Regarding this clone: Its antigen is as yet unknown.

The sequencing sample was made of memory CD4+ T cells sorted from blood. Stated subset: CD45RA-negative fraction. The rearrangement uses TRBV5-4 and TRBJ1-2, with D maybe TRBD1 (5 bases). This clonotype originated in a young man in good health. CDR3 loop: CAGRSTAEYGYTF. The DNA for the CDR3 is TGTGCCGGCCGATCGACAGCTGAGTATGGCTACACCTTC.